This T cell receptor beta chain is drawn from a study of T cells in Graves' hyperthyroidism and ophthalmopathy. Study-level points and caveats: Among clonotypes expanded in thyroid above 0.001, most were also found in blood.

CDR1 and CDR2 from the germline V gene are SQVTM and ANQGSEA. This CDR3 region has 13 residues. V lost 8 bases, J lost 6 bases, and 18 bases lay in between. PBMCs were derived from about 10 ml fresh peripheral blood. This clonotype was counted a few times. Its specificity is not known. There were TCR beta CDR3 regions amplified from RNA transcripts. During a first-round RT-PCR of the TCR CDR3, the HTBI primer set was used. TCRdb fed the multiplex PCR reads into MiXCR, producing one record per CDR3 protein. The data contain 460,000 or so distinct CDR3 sequences, 14% of them singletons. This clonotype originated in a young woman with Graves' hyperthyroidism. The sequencing input was blood. The chain is built from TRBV29-1 and TRBJ2-3; D uncertain. The CDR3, as DNA: TGCAGCTTTAGAGTCAACCACGGGGATACGCAGTATTTT. Translated: CSFRVNHGDTQYF.